The 25 T cell receptor beta chains in this list originate from one sample, sequenced in a study of response to subunit inactivated influenza vaccine. TCRdb reanalysed the RT-PCR reads using MiXCR and keeps one entry per CDR3 protein. In the table there are roughly 780,000 distinct CDR3 sequences, about 18% of which are singletons. Sequenced here: PBMCs from blood, sampled about 5 days after vaccination. All receptors derive from a man aged 50 or older who received an inactivated influenza vaccine.

This clonotype came up a few times. This chain links TRBV7-8 with TRBJ2-1; 8 bases agree with TRBD1. The CDR3 has 17 amino acids. The trim removed 5 bases at V and 2 bases at J, leaving 11 bases unmatched. Germline V CDR1 and CDR2: SGHVS, FQNEAQ. The CDR3 DNA is TGTGCCAGCAGCCCGGACAGGGTCCCTAACCCCTACAATGAGCAGTTCTTC. Translated, it gives CASSPDRVPNPYNEQFF.

The chain carries TRBV5-6 and TRBJ2-7, with a possible D match to TRBD1 (6 bases). The ends were cut back, 3 bases at V and 4 bases at J, with 14 bases in the middle. The CDR3 length is 14 residues. Germline CDR1 reads SGHDT; CDR2 reads YYEEEE. CDR3 DNA: TGTGCCAGCAGCTCACGGATCACAGGGTACGAGCAGTACTTC. This gives the protein CASSSRITGYEQYF. Using reference TRBV5-6 and TRBJ2-7 for the parts outside the CDR3, the full variable domain is DAGVTQSPTHLIKTRGQQVTLRCSPKSGHDTVSWYQQALGQGPQFIFQYYEEEERQRGNFPDRFSGHQFPNYSSELNVNALLLGDSALYLCASSSRITGYEQYFGPGTRLTVT.

In its sample, this clonotype was seen a few times. This rearrangement joins TRBV25-1 to TRBJ2-1; a possible D gene is TRBD1 (6 bases). CDR3 length: 16 amino acids. The germline V and J ends were trimmed by 3 bases and 2 bases, with 14 bases remaining between them. The germline V gene encodes CDR1 MGHDK and CDR2 SYGVNS. CDR3 region: CASSDIHQGTYNEQFF. The CDR3 DNA sequence: TGTGCCAGCAGTGATATACACCAGGGGACCTACAATGAGCAGTTCTTC.

A note on this clonotype: This is likely a read error, given that the CDR3 carries no conserved phenylalanine or tryptophan at its end. This chain uses TRBV10-3 with TRBJ1-2, with D tentatively TRBD1 (6 bases). Trimming left V 5 bases short and J 2 bases short, with 12 bases between. Germline values: CDR1 ENHRY, CDR2 SYGVKD. The length of the CDR3 is 14 residues. CDR3 region: CAISPAGANYGYTI. The CDR3 coding sequence is TGTGCCATCAGTCCGGCAGGGGCGAACTATGGCTACACCATC.

V gene TRBV4-3 combines with J gene TRBJ2-7; possibly TRBD2 for D (6 bases). The CDR3 runs 16 residues. In germline, CDR1 is LGHNA, CDR2 YSLEER. Deletions cut 4 bases from V and 2 bases from J, with 18 bases between. CDR3 loop: CASSRAWGGGAYEQYF. In nucleotides, the CDR3 is TGCGCCAGCAGCCGCGCCTGGGGTGGAGGGGCCTACGAGCAGTACTTC.

This clonotype occurred many times. The chain links TRBV5-4 to TRBJ2-5; the match to TRBD2 covers 13 bases. Germline-derived CDR1 and CDR2 are SGHNT and YYREEE (reference sequence). The V and J ends lost 4 bases and 8 bases, in that order; junction bases with no gene match: 8. This CDR3 spans 15 amino acids. The CDR3 here is CASSPGLAGLGTQYF. The DNA for the CDR3 is TGTGCCAGCAGCCCGGGACTAGCGGGGCTTGGAACCCAGTACTTC.

This clonotype showed up just a few times. J is TRBJ1-3 and V is TRBV20-1; 7 bases line up with TRBD1. V lost 6 bases and J lost 0; bases outside the gene matches: 8. CDR3 length: 15 amino acids. Germline V gene data show CDR1 as DFQATT and CDR2 as SNEGSKA (reference sequence). CDR3 loop: CSAEDRFYSGNTIYF. The CDR3 DNA follows: TGCAGTGCCGAGGACAGGTTCTACTCTGGAAACACCATATATTTT.

The CDR3 DNA sequence: TGTGCCAGCAGTCCCCTTTCGGGTAATGAGCAGTTCTTC. This codes for CASSPLSGNEQFF. The chain carries TRBV27 and TRBJ2-1; D is unresolved. Trimming cost V 5 bases and J 7 bases, with 12 bases left between them. Per the germline V gene, CDR1 is MNHEY and CDR2 is SMNVEV (reference sequence). The CDR3 sequence is 13 residues long.

V usage is TRBV28 and J usage is TRBJ2-2, with no clear D. CDR1 and CDR2 (germline): MDHEN, SYDVKM. V gave up 1 base and J gave up 7 bases, with 7 bases separating them. This CDR3 is built from 13 residues. Written as DNA, the CDR3 is TGTGCCAGCAGTTTATCTGTCCGCGGGGAGCTGTTTTTT. Translated: CASSLSVRGELFF. Full variable domain (missing parts from reference TRBV28 and TRBJ2-2): DVKVTQSSRYLVKRTGEKVFLECVQDMDHENMFWYRQDPGLGLRLIYFSYDVKMKEKGDIPEGYSVSREKKERFSLILESASTNQTSMYLCASSLSVRGELFFGEGSRLTVL.

This clonotype was detected only a few times. The chain uses TRBV7-2 and TRBJ2-7; D gene uncertain. This CDR3 is 13 amino acids long. Trimming pared 4 bases from V and 5 bases from J, leaving 12 bases between. Germline V gene lookup returns CDR1 SGHTA and CDR2 FQGNSA. The CDR3 is CASSYGPADEQYF. CDR3 nucleotide sequence: TGTGCCAGCAGCTACGGACCAGCAGACGAGCAGTACTTC. The variable domain in full, completed from reference TRBV7-2 and TRBJ2-7, reads GAGVSQSPSNKVTEKGKDVELRCDPISGHTALYWYRQSLGQGLEFLIYFQGNSAPDKSGLPSDRFSAERTGGSVSTLTIQRTQQEDSAVYLCASSYGPADEQYFGPGTRLTVT.

V is TRBV2 and J is TRBJ2-2; 10 bases are a match to TRBD2. CDR3 length equals 16 residues. CDR1 and CDR2 from the germline V gene are SNHLY and FYNNEI. Trimming removed 6 bases from V and 8 bases from J; junction bases left unmatched: 12. The CDR3 nucleotides are TGTGCCAGCAGGCTGCGGACTAGCGGAACAGGAGGGGAGCTGTTTTTT. It yields the protein CASRLRTSGTGGELFF.

This clonotype was counted at least ten times. The chain's CDR3 is CATSEWGLGPGELFF. The CDR3 coding sequence is TGTGCCACCAGCGAGTGGGGACTAGGTCCCGGGGAGCTGTTTTTT. The chain has TRBV15 and TRBJ2-2; 8 bases line up with TRBD2. CDR1 LNHNV and CDR2 YYDKDF come from the germline V gene (reference sequence). V shed 5 bases, J shed 6 bases, and the junction held 8 bases outside the gene matches. This CDR3 is built from 15 residues.

The gene calls are TRBV4-3 and TRBJ1-6; the D is unclear. CDR1 is LGHNA and CDR2 is YSLEER in the germline V gene. This CDR3 has 13 amino acids. Trimming removed 1 base from V and 6 bases from J, with 4 bases in between. In DNA form, the CDR3 reads TGCGCCAGCAGCCAAGGATCTAATTCACCCCTCCACTTT. The encoded protein is CASSQGSNSPLHF.

The rearrangement joins TRBV29-1 to TRBJ1-1, with TRBD1 as a possible D gene (6 bases). Germline V gene data show CDR1 as SQVTM and CDR2 as ANQGSEA. Trimming pared 5 bases from V and 5 bases from J, leaving 15 bases between. CDR3 length equals 13 residues. The CDR3 region has the DNA TGCAGCGTTACCCAGGGAAGGGGGACTGAAGCTTTCTTT. This translates into CSVTQGRGTEAFF.

The genes are TRBV27 and TRBJ2-2; TRBD2 matches at 7 bases. V shed 2 bases and J 4 bases; nucleotides not matched to a gene: 4. The CDR3 totals 15 residues. The germline V gene encodes CDR1 MNHEY and CDR2 SMNVEV (reference sequence). The CDR3 loop reads CASSLGRESTGELFF. CDR3 sequence (DNA): TGTGCCAGCAGTTTAGGGCGGGAGAGCACCGGGGAGCTGTTTTTT.

Details on this clonotype: The junction differs from germline at one of its ends, possibly a read error. V is TRBV9 and J is TRBJ2-5; TRBD2 might be the D (6 bases). Germline assignment: CDR1 SGDLS and CDR2 YYNGEE. This CDR3 contains 14 residues. The DNA for the CDR3 is TGTGCCAGCAGCGTAGGGCGGGACCAAGAGACCCATTACTTC. The encoded protein is CASSVGRDQETHYF.

This clonotype was picked up a small number of times. The genes are TRBV7-2 and TRBJ1-1; 8 nucleotides agree with TRBD1. Per the germline V gene, CDR1 is SGHTA and CDR2 is FQGNSA. J was trimmed by 0 bases and V by 4 bases; bases with no gene match: 7. This CDR3 contains 16 residues. The CDR3 loop is CASSWRTGSMNTEAFF. The CDR3 DNA reads as TGTGCCAGCAGCTGGCGGACAGGGTCGATGAACACTGAAGCTTTCTTT.

This clonotype was observed a few times. The chain uses TRBV20-1 and TRBJ2-1, with 12 bases matching TRBD2. Trimming removed 0 bases from V and 4 bases from J; junction bases left unmatched: 16. CDR1 DFQATT and CDR2 SNEGSKA come from the germline V gene (reference sequence). CDR3 length: 20 residues. The CDR3 spells CSAREQISKGLAGPYNEQFF. Here the CDR3 DNA reads TGCAGTGCTAGAGAGCAAATCAGTAAAGGACTAGCGGGACCTTACAATGAGCAGTTCTTC.

This clonotype has at least ten counts. The genes are TRBV29-1 and TRBJ1-1; no clear D gene. Deletions cut 4 bases from V and 1 base from J, with 13 bases between. The CDR3 has 14 amino acids. Germline values: CDR1 SQVTM, CDR2 ANQGSEA. The CDR3 region has the DNA TGCAGCGTTGTCTTCAGGCTCGGGAACACTGAAGCTTTCTTT. Its translation: CSVVFRLGNTEAFF.

This clonotype was seen only a few times. This chain uses TRBV24-1 with TRBJ2-1; the D call may be TRBD1 or TRBD2 (5 bases each). The V gene lost 3 bases and the J gene lost 1 base, with 12 bases spanning the gap. Germline lookup yields CDR1 KGHDR and CDR2 SFDVKD. CDR3 length: 16 residues. The CDR3 reads CATSDKGRLSYNEQFF. The CDR3 DNA is TGTGCCACCAGTGATAAGGGGAGACTTTCCTACAATGAGCAGTTCTTC.

This clonotype has only a few counts. V gene TRBV10-1 combines with J gene TRBJ2-2, with D possibly matching TRBD1 (6 bases). CDR3 length: 14 residues. The V end lost 8 bases, the J end lost 3 bases, and 13 bases lay between the germline ends. The V gene's germline CDR1 is WNHNN and CDR2 SYGVQD (reference sequence). In DNA, the CDR3 is TGCGCCAGCGGATCGGGACAATACACCGGGGAGCTGTTTTTT. It specifies CASGSGQYTGELFF.

V gene TRBV24-1 combines with J gene TRBJ2-1; 8 bases are a match to TRBD1. With 2 bases clipped from V and 10 bases from J, the junction kept 3 bases outside the gene matches. CDR3 size: 13 residues. The germline V gene encodes CDR1 KGHDR and CDR2 SFDVKD. The CDR3 nucleotides are TGTGCCACCAGTGATTCGACAGGGGACGAGCAGTTCTTC. Its protein is CATSDSTGDEQFF.

This clonotype was observed a few times. The genes are TRBV28 and TRBJ2-7; 8 bases align to TRBD1. Germline CDR1 MDHEN, CDR2 SYDVKM. V shed 6 bases, J shed 5 bases, and the junction held 6 bases outside the gene matches. This CDR3 region has 13 residues. DNA of the CDR3: TGTGCCAGCAGCTGGGACAGGAGAGACGAGCAGTACTTC. It codes for CASSWDRRDEQYF.

The chain combines TRBV10-2 with TRBJ1-2; TRBD1 matches 8 bases. The ends lost 6 bases at V and 0 bases at J; junction bases unmatched: 3. Per germline, CDR1 WSHSY and CDR2 SAAADI. There are 14 residues in the CDR3. CDR3 DNA: TGCGCCAGCAGGGGGACAGGTCCTAACTATGGCTACACCTTC. Its protein is CASRGTGPNYGYTF.

The sample holds a few counts of this clonotype. J is TRBJ2-2 and V is TRBV6-1, with D possibly being TRBD1 (7 bases). CDR1 is MNHNS and CDR2 is SASEGT in the germline V gene. V shed 8 bases and J shed 4 bases, with 23 bases lying between them. This CDR3 spans 17 amino acids. CDR3 region: CASGLTPEGAITGELFF. The CDR3 nucleotides read TGTGCCAGCGGCCTTACCCCGGAGGGGGCAATCACCGGGGAGCTGTTTTTT.